This TCR beta chain was captured in a study of cytomegalovirus exposure and HLA in healthy donors. Whole-study results and caveats: In a later analysis, productive TCRs from donors in an Asian-associated ancestry cluster reportedly carried fewer N-insertions than the cohort mean. In a later analysis, most CMV-associated TCR beta chains appeared HLA-restricted.

V was shortened by 1 base and J by 8 bases, with 11 bases between the two germline ends. The CDR3 extends over 13 amino acids. Germline CDR1 reads MDHEN; CDR2 reads SYDVKM. As regards this clone: Its antigen is not known.

The primer mix had 60 Vbeta and 13 Jbeta primers. Profiling relied on immunoSEQ multiplex PCR, and the TCRdb table lists in-frame clones only, not all of them. The ten most abundant clones cover under 2% of a sample with around 71,000 clones. The donors comprised healthy bone marrow donors. V is TRBV28 and J is TRBJ1-2, with D maybe TRBD1 (6 bases). The source of this sequence is a young woman in good health and CMV-seronegative. Input material: PBMCs. The CDR3 region is CASSLSQGSGYTF. The CDR3 DNA sequence: TGTGCCAGCAGTTTATCCCAGGGGAGCGGCTACACCTTC.